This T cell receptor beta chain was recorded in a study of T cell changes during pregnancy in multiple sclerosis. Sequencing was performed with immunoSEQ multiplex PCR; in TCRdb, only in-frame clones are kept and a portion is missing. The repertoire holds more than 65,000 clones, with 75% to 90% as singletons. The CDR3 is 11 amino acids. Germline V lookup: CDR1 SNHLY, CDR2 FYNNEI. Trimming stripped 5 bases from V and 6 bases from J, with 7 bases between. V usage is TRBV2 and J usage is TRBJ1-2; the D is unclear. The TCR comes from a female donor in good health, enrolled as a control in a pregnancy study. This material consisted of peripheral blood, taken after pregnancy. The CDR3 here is CASSPYDGYTF. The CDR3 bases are TGTGCCAGCAGTCCCTACGATGGCTACACCTTC. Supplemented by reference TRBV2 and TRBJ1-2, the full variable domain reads EPEVTQTPSHQVTQMGQEVILRCVPISNHLYFYWYRQILGQKVEFLVSFYNNEISEKSEIFDDQFSVERPDGSNFTLKIRSTKLEDSAMYFCASSPYDGYTFGSGTRLTVV.